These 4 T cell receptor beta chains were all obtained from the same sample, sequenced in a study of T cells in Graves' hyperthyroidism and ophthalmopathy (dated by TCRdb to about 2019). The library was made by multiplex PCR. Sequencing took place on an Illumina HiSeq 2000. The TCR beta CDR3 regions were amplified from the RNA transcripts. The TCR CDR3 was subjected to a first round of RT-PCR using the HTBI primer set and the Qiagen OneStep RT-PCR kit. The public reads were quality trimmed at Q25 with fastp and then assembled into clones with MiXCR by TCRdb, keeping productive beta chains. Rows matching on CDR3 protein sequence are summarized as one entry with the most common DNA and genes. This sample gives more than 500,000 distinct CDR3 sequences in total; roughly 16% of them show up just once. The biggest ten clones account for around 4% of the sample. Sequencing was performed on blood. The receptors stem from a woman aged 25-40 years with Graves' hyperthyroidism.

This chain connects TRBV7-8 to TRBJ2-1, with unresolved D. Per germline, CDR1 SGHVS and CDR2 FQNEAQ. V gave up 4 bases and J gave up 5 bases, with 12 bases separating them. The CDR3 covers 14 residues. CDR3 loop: CASSSGQRDNEQFF. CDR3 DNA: TGTGCCAGCAGCTCGGGCCAGCGCGACAATGAGCAGTTCTTC.

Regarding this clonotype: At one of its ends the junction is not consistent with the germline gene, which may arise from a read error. The CDR3 protein is CTSSLRTEQFF. The CDR3 bases are TGTACCAGCAGTCTGAGGACAGAGCAGTTCTTC. This chain uses TRBV28 with TRBJ2-1; D may be TRBD1 (5 bases). Looked up from germline, CDR1 is MDHEN and CDR2 is SYDVKM. CDR3 length: 11 residues. Drawing the rest from reference TRBV28 and TRBJ2-1, the complete variable domain is DVKVTQSSRYLVKRTGEKVFLECVQDMDHENMFWYRQDPGLGLRLIYFSYDVKMKEKGDIPEGYSVSREKKERFSLILESASTNQTSMYLCTSSLRTEQFFGPGTRLTVL.

The CDR3 nucleotides are TGTGCCAGCAGTTTTGGGGATTATAATTCACCCCTCCACTTT. Amino acids: CASSFGDYNSPLHF. The V call is TRBV12-3 or TRBV12-4, the J call TRBJ1-6; D is undetermined. The V and J ends lost 3 bases and 4 bases respectively, with 7 bases between them. This CDR3 region has 14 residues.

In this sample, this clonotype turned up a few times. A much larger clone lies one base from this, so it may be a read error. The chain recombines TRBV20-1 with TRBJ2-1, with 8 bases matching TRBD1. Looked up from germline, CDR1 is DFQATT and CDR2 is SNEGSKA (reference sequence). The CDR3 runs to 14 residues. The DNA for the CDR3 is TGCAGTGCTAGAGACGGCCAGGGGGCGAATGAGCAGTGCTTC. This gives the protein CSARDGQGANEQCF.